This T cell receptor (beta chain) was recorded in a study of Graves' ophthalmopathy and Graves' hyperthyroidism. This clonotype was seen at least ten times. As yet, its antigen is unknown. Transcripts of RNA were the source for amplifying TCR beta CDR3 regions. An initial RT-PCR round employing HTBI primers preceded a second-round multiplex PCR. One entry per CDR3 protein results from TCRdb running MiXCR on the multiplex PCR reads. The table shows 600,000 to 950,000 distinct CDR3 sequences, with roughly 41% occurring only once. Study-level points and caveats: Most thyroid clonotypes expanded beyond 0.001 frequency were also found in blood.

The CDR3 loop spans 15 amino acids. Germline V gives CDR1 LNHDA, CDR2 SQIVND (reference sequence). Clinical symptoms, serum thyroxine, TRAb, thyroid ultrasound and orbital computed tomography determined diagnosis. Sequencing was carried out using peripheral blood. The TCR was taken from an adult man with Graves' ophthalmopathy. The chain joins TRBV19 to TRBJ1-5, with 9 positions matching TRBD1. This CDR3 reads CACATGGHGNQPQHF. CDR3 in DNA: TGTGCTTGCGCCACAGGGGGCCATGGCAATCAGCCCCAGCATTTT.